A single sample is the source of the 14 T cell receptor beta chains below, sequenced in a study of T cells after yellow fever vaccination. TCRdb re-analysed the 5' RACE reads in MiXCR, keeping a single row per CDR3 protein. This table holds around 320,000 distinct CDR3 sequences, around 9.3% found once. The sample in question was CD4+ T cells sorted from PBMCs, obtained 5 days after the yellow fever booster vaccination. All receptors derive from a young man who received the YFV17D yellow fever vaccine.

The sample holds many counts of this clonotype. The chain is built from TRBV5-5 and TRBJ2-5; no reliable D call. The CDR3 runs 14 residues. Trimming left V 4 bases short and J 9 bases short, with 19 bases between. Germline V gene lookup returns CDR1 SGHKS and CDR2 YYEKEE (reference sequence). This chain's CDR3 is CASSPTRIVESQYF. The CDR3 DNA sequence: TGTGCCAGCAGCCCAACCCGGATCGTCGAGTCCCAGTACTTC.

This clonotype was recorded a few times. This chain links TRBV7-8 with TRBJ1-4; a possible D gene is TRBD1 (6 bases). The CDR3 consists of 15 residues. Germline values: CDR1 SGHVS, CDR2 FQNEAQ. The V end lost 8 bases, the J end lost 6 bases, and 19 bases lay between the germline ends. The CDR3: CASSRGTGWDEKLFF. CDR3 DNA: TGTGCCAGCTCCCGAGGAACAGGGTGGGATGAAAAACTGTTTTTT.

This clonotype was seen a handful of times. V and J are TRBV6-1 and TRBJ1-2; 8 bases agree with TRBD1. The J segment lost 3 bases and the V segment lost 3 bases, leaving 3 bases of the junction unmatched. In germline, CDR1 is MNHNS, CDR2 SASEGT. The CDR3 runs to 14 residues. CDR3 region: CASSDRGRDYGYTF. CDR3 bases: TGTGCCAGCAGTGACAGGGGGCGCGACTATGGCTACACCTTC.

The chain carries TRBV28 and TRBJ2-7; tentatively, D is TRBD1 (6 bases). V lost 3 bases to trimming and J lost 3 bases, with 12 bases between them. Germline loops: CDR1 MDHEN, CDR2 SYDVKM. The CDR3 totals 14 residues. The CDR3 DNA follows: TGTGCCAGCAGTTTGCCAGGGGCTCACTACGAGCAGTACGTC. Translation gives CASSLPGAHYEQYV.

This clonotype has only a few counts. The J gene is TRBJ2-2, the V gene TRBV7-3; D might be TRBD1 (5 bases). CDR3 length equals 15 residues. The germline V gene has CDR1 SGHTA and CDR2 FQGTGA. Trimming left V 8 bases short and J 1 base short, with 14 bases between. The CDR3 loop is CASGPLQENTGELFF. In DNA form, the CDR3 reads TGTGCCAGCGGACCCCTACAGGAGAACACCGGGGAGCTGTTTTTT.

This chain joins TRBV12-3 or TRBV12-4 and TRBJ1-1; D is unclear. V was shortened by 1 base and J by 5 bases, with 11 bases between the two germline ends. The CDR3 sequence is 14 residues long. The CDR3 nucleotides read TGTGCCAGCAGTTTAGACGGTGCGGCTACTGAAGCTTTCTTT. The encoded protein is CASSLDGAATEAFF.

This clonotype was found many times. V gene TRBV7-2 combines with J gene TRBJ2-1; TRBD2 aligns across 14 bases. Germline CDR1 reads SGHTA; CDR2 reads FQGNSA. J was trimmed by 6 bases and V by 5 bases; bases with no gene match: 6. The CDR3 is 16 amino acids. As DNA, the CDR3 is TGTGCCAGCAGCCCTCGGACTAGCGGGGGGATCAATGAGCAGTTCTTC. Its protein is CASSPRTSGGINEQFF.

This clonotype has a handful of counts. The genes are TRBV2 and TRBJ1-1; D is unclear. Trimming took 4 bases from V and 5 from J, leaving 11 bases between them. The CDR3 consists of 13 residues. Germline CDR1 and CDR2: SNHLY and FYNNEI. CDR3 nucleotides: TGTGCCAGCAGTGCCGCACCCCGGACTGAAGCTTTCTTT. This sequence encodes CASSAAPRTEAFF.

There are many counts of this clonotype. This chain connects TRBV7-2 to TRBJ1-1, with a weak D call TRBD1 (5 bases). Germline V CDR1 and CDR2: SGHTA, FQGNSA. V dropped 1 base and J dropped 4 bases, with 16 bases sitting between them. This CDR3 region has 16 residues. The DNA of the CDR3 is TGTGCCAGCAGCTTAGTGGGGCGACCTATCCCCACTGAAGCTTTCTTT. This translates into CASSLVGRPIPTEAFF.

This clonotype came up many times. The rearrangement joins TRBV29-1 to TRBJ1-3; D ambiguous. Germline-derived CDR1 and CDR2 are SQVTM and ANQGSEA. The V end lost 5 bases, the J end lost 2 bases, and 13 bases lay between the germline ends. The CDR3 loop spans 14 amino acids. The CDR3 DNA reads TGCAGCGTTACTACAACGCAGACTGGAAACACCATATATTTT. Translating gives CSVTTTQTGNTIYF.

This clonotype was found a few times. The V call is TRBV5-1, the J call TRBJ1-1; no reliable D call. The V and J ends lost 4 bases and 6 bases respectively, with 22 bases between them. The germline CDR1 and CDR2 sequences are SGHRS and YFSETQ. The CDR3 has 16 amino acids. The DNA of the CDR3 is TGCGCCAGCAGCCAAGGACCGCCGGGCCCGTGGGCTGAAGCTTTCTTT. It translates to CASSQGPPGPWAEAFF. The complete variable domain, with remaining parts taken from reference TRBV5-1 and TRBJ1-1, reads KAGVTQTPRYLIKTRGQQVTLSCSPISGHRSVSWYQQTPGQGLQFLFEYFSETQRNKGNFPGRFSGRQFSNSRSEMNVSTLELGDSALYLCASSQGPPGPWAEAFFGQGTRLTVV.

This clonotype has a handful of counts. The chain uses TRBV20-1 and TRBJ2-7; D is uncertain. There are 14 residues in the CDR3. The V and J ends lost 0 bases and 1 base respectively, with 10 bases between them. Germline loops: CDR1 DFQATT, CDR2 SNEGSKA (reference sequence). CDR3 bases: TGCAGTGCTAGAGATCCCGGCCGTTCCTACGAGCAGTACTTC. Translation: CSARDPGRSYEQYF.

The chain combines TRBV12-3 or TRBV12-4 with TRBJ2-7, with 12 bases matching TRBD1. With V trimmed by 3 bases and J by 5 bases, 5 bases remained unmatched. This CDR3 comprises 15 residues. The CDR3 here is CASSLGTGGYNEQYF. The CDR3 DNA reads TGTGCCAGCAGTTTGGGGACAGGGGGCTACAACGAGCAGTACTTC.

The table lists this clonotype with many counts. The V gene is TRBV7-2, the J gene TRBJ1-2; D uncertain. The ends were cut back, 1 base at V and 8 bases at J, with 11 bases in the middle. The CDR3 contains 13 residues. Germline assignment: CDR1 SGHTA and CDR2 FQGNSA. CDR3 loop: CASSLENMLGYTF. CDR3 nucleotides: TGTGCCAGCAGCTTAGAGAATATGCTCGGCTACACCTTC.